This T cell receptor (beta chain) was sequenced during a study of metastatic and nonmetastatic thyroid tumors. At the level of the study: A comparison of repertoires was made across blood and tumor or nodule tissue from malignant and benign thyroid patients. Study-wide findings and caveats: The study reportedly found significantly higher TCR beta diversity in malignant thyroid tumors than benign nodules, in blood and tumor.

This clone came up many times. No antigen is known for it. With 2 bases removed from V and 4 bases from J, the gap between germline ends came to 18 bases. This CDR3 spans 18 amino acids. TCRdb ran MiXCR on the PCR reads. The data show some 40,000 clones, approximately 25% seen once. There were no patients who had received any treatment before thyroid surgery. The V gene is TRBV12-3 or TRBV12-4, the J gene TRBJ2-6; D gene unclear. The sequence was obtained from a female donor with papillary thyroid cancer or a benign thyroid nodule (not recorded which). Some clones in this sample may be carry-over from other donors' samples. The material sequenced was tumor tissue. The CDR3 here is CASSLSLWVLRGANVLTF. CDR3 in DNA: TGTGCCAGCAGTTTAAGCTTGTGGGTATTGAGGGGGGCCAACGTCCTGACTTTC.